This TCR beta chain was captured in a study of cytomegalovirus exposure and HLA in healthy donors (dated by TCRdb to the late 2010s). The study in broad terms: In an earlier analysis of roughly 500 of the donors, 276 Gb of sequence data and 117 million unique TCR beta sequences from 150 million to 200 million T cells were reported. About 300 gigabases of sequencing data and 70 million to 100 million unique TCR sequences made up an early release that covered roughly 670 HLA-typed donors. Of the 300 to 500 genotyped donors, 81% were placed in the genetic ancestry cluster associated with self-reported Caucasian donors. The study aimed to test whether signatures of past pathogen exposure could be identified by cataloging public T cell receptors. The study used immunosequencing to profile the T cell repertoires of 600 to 850 subjects and linked those repertoires to cytomegalovirus serostatus. Along with the roughly 670-subject first cohort, a separate validation cohort of some 130 different subjects was used. To predict cytomegalovirus infection status, the study combined high-throughput TCR immunosequencing, statistical association of individual TCRs with disease status, and machine learning. In a later analysis, previously published TCR beta repertoires from hundreds of donors were re-analyzed and high-resolution HLA genotyping was added so that TCR occurrence patterns could be studied. Rather than drawing on any new phenotypic data, the later analysis identified candidate immune exposures from TCR beta sequences and the way those sequences occurred across donors. In an earlier analysis of more than 550 of the donors, high-throughput TCR beta sequencing was used to judge whether each TCR beta V gene segment behaved as functional or pseudogenic. Donor age, sex, ethnicity and CMV serostatus were compiled together with the repertoire data. Genome-wide SNP genotypes for about 65% of the roughly 670 donors were used in a later genetic analysis, which treated that subset as a discovery cohort. All discovery cohort repertoires had been generated on a single sequencing platform. HLA typing included class I and class II loci at four-digit resolution. The number of donors typed differed by locus, with roughly 620-630 for A, B, C, DRB1 and DQB1, roughly 520 for DQA1, some 570 for DPA1, and around 450 for DPB1. Because of strong linkage in the cohort, roughly five DR-DQ haplotypes were treated as single units for association and clustering. On average, over 200,000 unique TCR beta nucleotide sequences were sequenced per donor among roughly 430 genotyped donors of the cohort, with roughly 19% of those sequences being non-productive. Here is what the overall study found, with its caveats: Assigning TCR associations to individual alleles was difficult when HLA alleles, especially DR and DQ, strongly co-occurred. Immune exposure information for the cohort was limited to CMV serostatus. According to a later analysis, most CMV-associated TCR beta chains appeared to be HLA-restricted, and the HLA associations seemed to be driven largely by CMV exposure. A cluster of highly shared sequence variants was judged likely to be a technical artifact of the sequencing pipeline. The classifier was reported to diagnose cytomegalovirus status with high specificity and sensitivity in both the original and validation cohorts. In vitro tests confirmed that a few of the cytomegalovirus-associated TCR beta chains recognize cytomegalovirus antigens. According to a later genetic analysis, donors in an Asian-associated ancestry cluster had fewer N-insertions in productive TCRs than the approximately 700-donor mean. About 17 rarely observed V segments, including chromosome 9 orphons, were excluded from the earlier analysis of a few hundred of the donors because counts were too low. An association between a missense DCLRE1C variant and V-gene and J-gene trimming of TCR beta chains was found in a later genetic analysis and replicated in an independent cohort. At a false discovery rate of 0.05, a later analysis linked 16,000 or so TCR beta sequences to specific HLA alleles. According to a later analysis, TCR association rates differed among HLA loci, with DRB1 alleles showing the most associated TCRs and HLA-C alleles showing the fewest. HLA typing was unavailable for some donors at each locus, so association tests used only the typed subset. Some IMGT-functional V segments, including TRBV6-2 and TRBV6-3, could not be told apart with the 87-base-pair reads, so those segments were excluded. In an earlier analysis of some 640 of the donors, most TCR beta V segments were observed in productive rearrangements about 87% or about 30% of the time, broadly matching IMGT annotations. The authors suggested that the approach could potentially be extended to other disease states and immunological phenotypes. In this cohort, only TCR beta chains were sequenced, and detectable features were limited by the absence of alpha or paired-chain data. Most TCR sequences were seen in very few donors, while some public TCRs were found in many individuals. Linkage disequilibrium might explain the correlated functional status among segregating V segments, but an unknown experimental factor could not be ruled out. A later analysis reported that several top co-occurrence clusters appeared linked to parvovirus B19, influenza, CMV and Epstein-Barr virus. In a later analysis, HLA-associated TCR beta chains were found to be more clonally expanded and to have lower generation probabilities than equally common non-associated chains. A further reported finding was that TCR beta sequences accurately predicted the HLA-A and HLA-B alleles for most subjects in the first cohort. Presence/absence analyses assumed roughly uniform sequencing depth across donors, an assumption that may not hold. The study gave a list of about 160 TCR beta chains associated with cytomegalovirus.

The cohort comprised 550 to 700 healthy bone marrow donors. At the time of sampling, all cohort members were nominally healthy, though unrecorded immune exposures were likely present. The donor tested CMV seropositive, placing the donor among the 289 seropositive members of the cohort. Every donor gave a peripheral blood sample, and the peripheral blood mononuclear cells from that sample were used for TCR beta sequencing. Genomic DNA was extracted from the blood cell samples with the Qiagen DNeasy Blood Extraction Kit. Comments on this clone: No cognate antigen has been identified for it. No quality values exist for individual bases; no much larger clone is one base distant.

Library construction relied on the immunoSEQ multiplex PCR assay. A mixture of 60 forward primers for TCR Vbeta segments and 13 reverse primers for TCR Jbeta segments was used in the multiplex PCR. Amplification of the CDR3 region of rearranged TCR beta genes was performed with a multiplex PCR assay on genomic DNA. The Illumina HiSeq System was used to sequence the amplified TCR beta libraries as 87-base-pair reads. On the study's bioinformatics: Across the 600 to 700 repertoires, a later analysis counted tens of millions of unique TCR beta chains, 9.5 million to 13 million of which were shared by at least two donors. To remove PCR and sequencing errors, raw reads were error-corrected and collapsed into unique sequences using a nearest-neighbor algorithm that merged closely related sequences. Alignment of CDR3 sequences to IMGT reference sequences was used to assign V, D and J gene segments. Each retained sequence needed at least a six-nucleotide match to both a V gene segment and a J gene segment. A rearrangement was called productive if the CDR3 had no stop codons and remained in frame with V and J, and every other rearrangement was called non-productive. Following IMGT convention, CDR3 was defined as the stretch from the second conserved V-encoded cysteine up to the conserved J-encoded phenylalanine. The earlier analysis of some 540 of the donors excluded any sequence lacking an unambiguous match to a single V gene segment. An earlier analysis of approximately 590 of the donors classified V segments as functional when productive rearrangements were above 56.7% and as segregating when the standard deviation between donors was above 5%. A statistical classification framework was built to diagnose cytomegalovirus status from the catalog of TCR beta chain sequences. V and J gene assignment, in a later analysis, came from comparing TCR nucleotide sequences with IMGT/GENE-DB human TR gene sequences. In a later analysis, CDR3 sequences and most-parsimonious VDJ recombination scenarios were assigned using the TCRdist pipeline. A later analysis defined each TCR beta chain by its CDR3 amino acid sequence plus V-gene family, and excluded reads lacking a unique V-gene family. A later analysis removed 550 to 650 highly shared, low-generation-probability nucleotide sequences to deal with suspected cross-contamination and a sequencing artifact. In a later analysis, a clonal expansion index was calculated for each public chain from normalized within-repertoire ranks of inferred template counts. A later analysis computed generation probabilities with a VDJ recombination model fitted to out-of-frame rearrangements, and checked the results against IGoR. Hypergeometric tests were used in a later analysis to score TCR-TCR, TCR-HLA and TCR-CMV co-occurrence, with a repertoire-size bias correction applied to the TCR pairs. In a later analysis, false discovery rates were estimated by permuting HLA or CMV assignments 20 times. In a later analysis, co-occurring TCRs were grouped with DBSCAN, and TCRdist sequence similarity was added when clustering was performed within HLA-allele-positive subsets. Co-occurrence clustering excluded repertoires with fewer than 30,000 or more than 120,000 public chains, plus five with anomalous nucleotide sharing. Here the immuneACCESS table is served through TCRdb, limited to in-frame sequences with V and J called. Missing clones are a known gap in these copies; in checked studies unresolved V genes cover under half, and the rest lacks a known reason. Clone size and the V and J calls come from that table; the DNA yielded D and trimming. Across this sample there are some 200,000 clones, with 75% to 90% seen only once. Over 5.5% of the sample goes to the ten largest clones.

The CDR3 has 14 amino acids, counting the end cysteine and phenylalanine. Just CDR3 DNA is preserved here, 42 bases in frame from base 1. The germline V end is reduced by 9 bases and the J end by 3 bases; junction bases left unmatched: 7. The germline V gene provides CDR1 MNHEY and CDR2 SVGAGI. The receptor's source is a middle-aged man in good health and CMV-seropositive. Material: PBMCs. This chain joins TRBV6-5 to TRBJ2-1, and 8 junctional nucleotides match TRBD1. The encoded CDR3 is CASFSTGVYNEQFF. The DNA reads as follows: TGTGCCAGTTTTTCGACAGGGGTCTACAATGAGCAGTTCTTC.